This record covers a single T cell receptor (beta chain). Its target is not known. The data stem from a study of T cell repertoires in cytomegalovirus infection. Whole-study context: Recently identified HLA-C-restricted CMV epitopes and well-studied HLA-B-restricted CMV epitopes were used by the study. Indications of both CMV infection and matching HLA type were provided by public TCR beta signatures. Study-level results: Predominance within the ex vivo response was attributable to HLA-C-restricted CMV-specific TCR beta clonotypes. Identification of carriers of CMV plus the relevant HLA was achieved through cumulative public TCR beta family frequency.

MiXCR, applied by TCRdb to the reads, yields one record per CDR3 protein. Altogether some 920,000 distinct CDR3 sequences are present, around a third being singletons, with the ten largest covering about 14%. The CDR3 consists of 14 residues. The germline V gene has CDR1 MNHEY and CDR2 SVGEGT. After removal of 6 bases from V and 6 bases from J, the junction contained 9 bases not matched to a gene. The origin of this receptor is a human donor in good health (CMV status not recorded). Some clones in this sample may be carry-over from other donors' samples. The chain is built from TRBV6-2 or TRBV6-3 and TRBJ1-2, with 8 bases identical to TRBD1. The specimen was cultured CD8+ T cells from PBMCs, collected from culture after CMV antigen stimulation. This CDR3 reads CASSFTRTGNGYTF. Written as DNA, the CDR3 is TGTGCCAGCAGCTTTACGCGGACAGGGAATGGCTACACCTTC.